Listed here are 27 T cell receptor beta chains from one sample, sequenced in a study of T cells in Graves' hyperthyroidism and ophthalmopathy. Using RNA transcripts as the source, TCR beta CDR3 regions were amplified. Researchers ran a first-round RT-PCR on the TCR CDR3 using the HTBI primer set. Each CDR3 protein is one row after TCRdb ran MiXCR on the multiplex PCR reads. The sample yields hundreds of thousands of distinct CDR3 sequences, just under 20% seen once. Sequences were obtained from blood. These receptors were collected from a man aged 35 to 55 with Graves' ophthalmopathy.

This clonotype was counted between two and nine times. The chain joins TRBV20-1 to TRBJ1-1, with unresolved D. CDR1 is DFQATT, CDR2 SNEGSKA, per germline (reference sequence). This CDR3 is 10 amino acids long. V was cut by 3 bases and J by 8 bases, with 7 bases left in between. The CDR3 nucleotides are TGCAGTGCTAGGTTGAGGGAAGCTTTCTTT. Its translation is CSARLREAFF.

This chain uses TRBV12-3 or TRBV12-4 with TRBJ1-5; 8 bases map to TRBD1. Trimming at V came to 3 bases and at J to 2 bases, leaving 3 bases not matched to a gene. The CDR3 length is 15 residues. This chain's CDR3 is CASSFGQGGNQPQHF. In nucleotides, the CDR3 is TGTGCCAGCAGTTTCGGACAGGGAGGCAATCAGCCCCAGCATTTT.

This clonotype has just a few counts. The chain combines TRBV20-1 with TRBJ2-2; a weak D match, TRBD2 (6 bases). The CDR3 spans 16 residues. CDR1 and CDR2 from the germline V gene are DFQATT and SNEGSKA (reference sequence). Trimming took off 0 bases at V and 6 bases at J, with 17 bases between the two ends. CDR3 coding DNA: TGCAGTGCTAGAGATGAGGCGGGGCCGACTGCCGGGGAGCTGTTTTTT. Amino acid sequence: CSARDEAGPTAGELFF.

This sequence joins TRBV6-2 or TRBV6-3 and TRBJ1-4; 9 bases are shared with TRBD1. The length of the CDR3 is 15 residues. Germline V CDR1 and CDR2: MNHEY, SVGEGT. V shed 6 bases and J 3 bases; nucleotides not matched to a gene: 5. This CDR3 is CASRRGQGANEKLFF. The CDR3 nucleotides are TGTGCCAGCAGACGGGGACAGGGCGCTAATGAAAAACTGTTTTTT.

The V call is TRBV5-6, the J call TRBJ2-1; TRBD2 matches 7 bases. The CDR3 covers 16 residues. Trimming took 5 bases from V and 2 from J; bases not matched to a gene: 10. CDR1 is SGHDT and CDR2 is YYEEEE in the germline V gene. The CDR3 DNA follows: TGTGCCAGCAGTGGGGGGGGTCTATTGGCCTACAATGAGCAGTTCTTC. It is translated as CASSGGGLLAYNEQFF.

This clonotype was picked up a small number of times. The chain has TRBV29-1 and TRBJ1-1; 7 bases are shared with TRBD1. CDR1 and CDR2 from the germline V gene are SQVTM and ANQGSEA. This CDR3 region has 16 residues. Losses at the gene ends were 3 bases for V and 3 bases for J; bases not matched to a gene: 13. The CDR3 loop is CSVDPLSTGRDTEAFF. The CDR3 bases are TGCAGCGTTGACCCACTATCGACAGGGAGAGACACTGAAGCTTTCTTT.

V gene TRBV6-1 combines with J gene TRBJ1-2; the D gene is possibly TRBD1 (6 bases). Germline CDR1 is MNHNS and CDR2 is SASEGT. With 6 bases removed from V and 6 bases from J, the gap between germline ends came to 11 bases. The CDR3 contains 12 residues. The CDR3 here is CASSQAGDGYTF. Here the CDR3 DNA reads TGTGCCAGCAGCCAGGCAGGGGATGGCTACACCTTC.

The CDR3 DNA follows: TGCAGCGTTGTCTGGCAGGAAACACTGGGCTACACCTTC. Amino acids: CSVVWQETLGYTF. The chain has TRBV29-1 and TRBJ1-2; D unresolved. The germline V and J ends were trimmed by 4 bases and 8 bases, with 17 bases remaining between them. The CDR3 consists of 13 residues. Germline V lookup: CDR1 SQVTM, CDR2 ANQGSEA.

Only a few counts were recorded for this clonotype. This chain connects TRBV6-5 to TRBJ2-7; D is undetermined. Per the germline V gene, CDR1 is MNHEY and CDR2 is SVGAGI. V shed 4 bases and J shed 3 bases, with 13 bases lying between them. The CDR3 is 14 amino acids. The CDR3 here is CASSSPPPLYEQYF. The CDR3 DNA reads TGTGCCAGCAGTTCCCCCCCCCCTCTCTACGAGCAGTACTTC.

The table lists this clonotype with a few counts. The chain combines TRBV4-3 with TRBJ2-1; D gene uncertain. Trimming took off 1 base at V and 2 bases at J, with 9 bases between the two ends. This CDR3 comprises 15 residues. CDR1 LGHNA and CDR2 YSLEER come from the germline V gene. For the CDR3, the DNA is TGCGCCAGCAGCCAAGGTGCGGCAGCCTACAATGAGCAGTTCTTC. This gives the protein CASSQGAAAYNEQFF.

V gene TRBV4-3 combines with J gene TRBJ1-2; no clear D. CDR1 LGHNA and CDR2 YSLEER come from the germline V gene. Trimming stripped 0 bases from V and 4 bases from J, with 15 bases between. The CDR3 spans 16 residues. CDR3 bases: TGCGCCAGCAGCCAAGATAGGAGCAGACCACTCTATGGCTACACCTTC. Its protein product is CASSQDRSRPLYGYTF.

A few counts support this clonotype. This chain uses TRBV3-1 with TRBJ2-5; 11 bases map to TRBD2. The CDR3 is 14 residues long. The V gene end was trimmed by 6 bases and the J gene end by 2 bases; junction bases not matched to a gene: 2. The germline gives CDR1 LGHDT, CDR2 YNNKEL (reference sequence). DNA for the CDR3: TGTGCCAGCAGGTCTAGCGGGGGGCAAGAGACCCAGTACTTC. Amino acid sequence: CASRSSGGQETQYF.

This clonotype was observed a handful of times. This CDR3 reads CASSDTGGTDTQYF. CDR3 coding DNA: TGTGCCAGTTCCGACACAGGTGGCACAGATACGCAGTATTTT. The rearrangement uses TRBV6-1 and TRBJ2-3; tentative D call: TRBD1 (5 bases). The CDR3 runs 14 residues. V lost 9 bases to trimming and J lost 1 base, with 14 bases between them. Germline CDR1 MNHNS, CDR2 SASEGT.

There are many counts of this clonotype. The J gene is TRBJ2-5, the V gene TRBV4-1; possibly TRBD1 for D (6 bases). Germline V gene sequence: CDR1 MGHRA, CDR2 YSYEKL. The CDR3 is made up of 15 amino acids. V lost 4 bases and J lost 5, with 17 bases in between. Here the CDR3 reads CASSREQGPKETQYF. The CDR3, as DNA: TGCGCCAGCAGCCGAGAACAGGGTCCGAAGGAGACCCAGTACTTC.

This clonotype was picked up many times. This rearrangement joins TRBV13 to TRBJ1-1, with D unresolved. Germline CDR1 PRHDT, CDR2 FYEKMQ (reference sequence). Trimming took off 5 bases at V and 0 bases at J, with 16 bases between the two ends. CDR3 length: 16 amino acids. CDR3 region: CASSGSQGFMNTEAFF. The CDR3 region has the DNA TGTGCCAGCAGCGGCTCCCAAGGGTTTATGAACACTGAAGCTTTCTTT.

This clonotype came up many times. J is TRBJ2-1 and V is TRBV11-2; D unclear. The ends were cut back, 4 bases at V and 6 bases at J, with 7 bases in the middle. CDR3 length: 12 amino acids. CDR1 SGHAT and CDR2 FQNNGV come from the germline V gene. The CDR3 spells CASSSRRNEQFF. Written as DNA, the CDR3 is TGTGCCAGCAGCTCAAGACGCAATGAGCAGTTCTTC.

This clonotype showed up many times. This sequence joins TRBV12-3 or TRBV12-4 and TRBJ1-2, with 7 bases that match TRBD1. The CDR3 covers 11 residues. J gave up 7 bases and V 6 bases, and 2 bases lay outside the gene matches. Here the CDR3 reads CASSHRGGYTF. For the CDR3, the DNA is TGTGCCAGCAGCCACAGGGGTGGCTACACCTTC.

In its sample, this clonotype was seen many times. V is TRBV28 and J is TRBJ2-1, with D unresolved. The CDR3 loop spans 14 amino acids. Trimming removed 5 bases at V and 11 bases at J, with 19 bases between. CDR1 and CDR2 from the germline V gene are MDHEN and SYDVKM. CDR3 coding DNA: TGTGCCAGCAGTCCCTCCCCCGACACCACCCAGCAGTTCTTC. It encodes CASSPSPDTTQQFF.

This clonotype was seen a handful of times. The chain combines TRBV5-4 with TRBJ2-2; TRBD1 matches 8 bases. The J segment lost 4 bases and the V segment lost 1 base, leaving 3 bases of the junction unmatched. The CDR3 runs 15 residues. CDR1 and CDR2 (germline): SGHNT, YYREEE (reference sequence). This CDR3 reads CASSLQGAGTGELFF. The CDR3, as DNA: TGTGCCAGCAGCTTGCAGGGGGCCGGCACCGGGGAGCTGTTTTTT.

J is TRBJ2-1 and V is TRBV18; D could derive from TRBD1 or TRBD2 (7 bases each). Per the germline V gene, CDR1 is KGHSH and CDR2 is LQKENI. Trimming stripped 4 bases from V and 5 bases from J, with 15 bases between. The CDR3 consists of 15 residues. Written as DNA, the CDR3 is TGTGCCAGCTCACTCAGGGGGGGGCAGGACAATGAGCAGTTCTTC. Translating gives CASSLRGGQDNEQFF. The whole variable domain, remainder taken from reference TRBV18 and TRBJ2-1, is NAGVMQNPRHLVRRRGQEARLRCSPMKGHSHVYWYRQLPEEGLKFMVYLQKENIIDESGMPKERFSAEFPKEGPSILRIQQVVRGDSAAYFCASSLRGGQDNEQFFGPGTRLTVL.

This clonotype was seen ten or more times. The chain uses TRBV7-8 and TRBJ1-1, with D tentatively TRBD1 (5 bases). The V gene lost 0 bases and the J gene lost 1 base, with 21 bases spanning the gap. The CDR3 totals 19 residues. Looked up from germline, CDR1 is SGHVS and CDR2 is FQNEAQ. CDR3 coding DNA: TGTGCCAGCAGCTTAGCCCCCGTGGGGGGAATGGGATCGAACACTGAAGCTTTCTTT. It encodes CASSLAPVGGMGSNTEAFF.

Many counts were recorded for this clonotype. The chain combines TRBV6-1 with TRBJ2-7; TRBD1 matches 11 bases. The J segment lost 1 base and the V segment lost 2 bases, leaving 4 bases of the junction unmatched. CDR3 length equals 16 residues. Germline values: CDR1 MNHNS, CDR2 SASEGT. The CDR3 loop is CASSESGTGGSYEQYF. The CDR3 DNA follows: TGTGCCAGCAGTGAATCCGGGACAGGGGGATCCTACGAGCAGTACTTC.

This clonotype was counted ten times or more. The chain links TRBV27 to TRBJ2-7; TRBD1 aligns across 7 bases. The CDR3 spans 14 residues. V trimming: 5 bases; J trimming: 2 bases; junction bases outside the gene matches: 6. Germline V gene sequence: CDR1 MNHEY, CDR2 SMNVEV (reference sequence). DNA for the CDR3: TGTGCCAGCAGTACAAGGGACAGCCCCTACGAGCAGTACTTC. Its translation is CASSTRDSPYEQYF.

The chain couples TRBV12-3 or TRBV12-4 to TRBJ1-2; possible D gene TRBD1, 5 bases. V was shortened by 6 bases and J by 6 bases, with 17 bases between the two germline ends. The CDR3 runs 14 residues. In DNA form, the CDR3 reads TGTGCCAGCAGCCTAGTGGGGGGTGGACATGGCTACACCTTC. It codes for CASSLVGGGHGYTF.

The chain links TRBV7-2 to TRBJ2-7; 7 bases align to TRBD2. CDR1 is SGHTA, CDR2 FQGNSA, per germline. V dropped 0 bases and J dropped 3; count of bases not matched to a gene: 5. The CDR3 consists of 15 residues. This CDR3 reads CASSLAGRGGYEQYF. The CDR3 nucleotides are TGTGCCAGCAGCTTAGCGGGGAGGGGTGGCTACGAGCAGTACTTC.

This chain links TRBV29-1 with TRBJ2-7; D is uncertain. The CDR3 totals 12 residues. Looked up from germline, CDR1 is SQVTM and CDR2 is ANQGSEA. The V gene lost 1 base and the J gene lost 3 bases, with 7 bases spanning the gap. DNA for the CDR3: TGCAGCGTTGAAGGCCAGGACTACGAGCAGTACTTC. Translation: CSVEGQDYEQYF.

This clonotype came up many times. The V call is TRBV18, the J call TRBJ2-1; TRBD2 matches 10 bases. The CDR3 consists of 15 residues. The junction had 8 bases not matched to a gene; V was cut back by 3 bases and J by 9 bases. Germline CDR1 is KGHSH and CDR2 is LQKENI. The CDR3 loop reads CASSPQAGGPIEQFF. In nucleotides, the CDR3 is TGTGCCAGCTCACCCCAAGCGGGAGGGCCTATTGAGCAGTTCTTC. Full variable domain (rest looked up from reference TRBV18 and TRBJ2-1): NAGVMQNPRHLVRRRGQEARLRCSPMKGHSHVYWYRQLPEEGLKFMVYLQKENIIDESGMPKERFSAEFPKEGPSILRIQQVVRGDSAAYFCASSPQAGGPIEQFFGPGTRLTVL.